These 21 T cell receptor beta chains share one sample of origin, sequenced in a study of OX40 agonist ivuxolimab in advanced cancers. The repertoire was sequenced with immunoSEQ multiplex PCR; TCRdb's copy has only in-frame clones and lacks some. The sample records about 75,000 clones, about 88% being singletons. The specimen comprised CD4+ or CD8+ T cells sorted from blood, sampled in a trial of the OX40 agonist ivuxolimab. The receptors come from an adult with an advanced solid tumor such as melanoma, head and neck, liver or kidney cancer.

V usage is TRBV5-6 and J usage is TRBJ2-2; 9 positions match TRBD1. The CDR3 loop spans 17 amino acids. Trimming cost V 3 bases and J 2 bases; bases outside gene matches: 8. From germline, CDR1 is SGHDT and CDR2 YYEEEE. This CDR3 reads CASSSYRTGVNTGELFF. For the CDR3, the DNA is TGTGCCAGCAGCTCTTACCGGACAGGGGTTAACACCGGGGAGCTGTTTTTT.

This clone came up once. The chain joins TRBV28 to TRBJ2-4; 11 positions match TRBD2. The CDR3 is 17 residues long. V lost 5 bases and J lost 16; bases outside the gene matches: 22. Germline CDR1 MDHEN, CDR2 SYDVKM. The chain's CDR3 is CASSRNTPGLAGLASYF. CDR3 DNA: TGTGCCAGCAGTCGAAATACCCCCGGACTAGCGGGCCTAGCTTCTTACTTC.

V gene TRBV28 combines with J gene TRBJ1-4, with D tentatively TRBD1 (5 bases). Germline V gives CDR1 MDHEN, CDR2 SYDVKM. V was clipped by 10 bases and J by 5 bases, with 14 bases between them. This CDR3 is 13 amino acids long. The CDR3 region has the DNA TGTGCCACCATCGACAGCGAGAATGAAAAACTGTTTTTT. This translates into CATIDSENEKLFF.

This clone showed up just once. J is TRBJ2-7 and V is TRBV9, with D possibly being TRBD1 (6 bases). V lost 1 base and J 3 bases, leaving 17 bases between the germline ends. Looked up from germline, CDR1 is SGDLS and CDR2 is YYNGEE. The CDR3 runs 16 residues. The CDR3 DNA is TGTGCCAGCAGCGTACAGGGGACGGCCAGCAGCTACGAGCAGTACTTC. As protein: CASSVQGTASSYEQYF. The full variable domain, its missing parts supplied by reference TRBV9 and TRBJ2-7, is DSGVTQTPKHLITATGQRVTLRCSPRSGDLSVYWYQQSLDQGLQFLIQYYNGEERAKGNILERFSAQQFPDLHSELNLSSLELGDSALYFCASSVQGTASSYEQYFGPGTRLTVT.

This chain links TRBV28 with TRBJ2-1; 8 bases agree with TRBD2. This CDR3 has 16 amino acids. In germline, CDR1 is MDHEN, CDR2 SYDVKM. V lost 4 bases and J lost 4; bases outside the gene matches: 9. In DNA form, the CDR3 reads TGTGCCAGCAGTTCCGCCACTAGCGGAAAATACAATGAGCAGTTCTTC. Its translation is CASSSATSGKYNEQFF.

V gene TRBV6-5 combines with J gene TRBJ2-7; D possibly corresponds to TRBD1 (7 bases). CDR3 size: 15 residues. The V end lost 0 bases, the J end lost 1 base, and 10 bases lay between the germline ends. Germline CDR1 reads MNHEY; CDR2 reads SVGAGI. The CDR3 nucleotides are TGTGCCAGCAGTTACTCGGCAGGGGGGTCCTACGAGCAGTACTTC. Protein product: CASSYSAGGSYEQYF.

This clone occurred once. The chain employs TRBV6-6 and TRBJ2-7; D ambiguous. The V end lost 0 bases, the J end lost 3 bases, and 6 bases lay between the germline ends. CDR1 is MNHNY and CDR2 is SVGAGI in the germline V gene (reference sequence). The CDR3 runs 13 residues. The CDR3 here is CASSYSAIYEQYF. CDR3 nucleotides: TGTGCCAGCAGTTACTCCGCGATCTACGAGCAGTACTTC.

Turning to this clone: Distinct nucleotide sequences in the sample also encode this CDR3. J is TRBJ2-7 and V is TRBV29-1; TRBD1 or TRBD2 may be the D gene (5 bases each). The CDR3 has 11 residues. Germline V gives CDR1 SQVTM, CDR2 ANQGSEA. The V gene lost 7 bases and the J gene lost 3 bases, with 10 bases spanning the gap. CDR3 region: CSGRTSYEQYF. CDR3 sequence (DNA): TGCAGCGGGAGGACAAGCTACGAGCAGTACTTC.

The chain uses TRBV28 and TRBJ2-7, with D perhaps matching TRBD2 (6 bases). The CDR3 loop spans 12 amino acids. V lost 5 bases to trimming and J lost 2 bases, with 7 bases between them. Germline values: CDR1 MDHEN, CDR2 SYDVKM. The CDR3 region is CASSGGTYEQYF. The CDR3 DNA sequence: TGTGCCAGCAGTGGGGGGACCTACGAGCAGTACTTC.

The V gene is TRBV6-5, the J gene TRBJ2-3, with D hard to call. The CDR3 length is 14 residues. The V end lost 2 bases, the J end lost 2 bases, and 8 bases lay between the germline ends. Per the germline V gene, CDR1 is MNHEY and CDR2 is SVGAGI. The CDR3 sequence: CASSYRALTDTQYF. CDR3 DNA: TGTGCCAGCAGTTACAGGGCGCTCACAGATACGCAGTATTTT.

The CDR3 sequence is CASSEGQYGYTF. As DNA, the CDR3 is TGTGCCAGCAGTGAGGGACAGTATGGCTACACCTTC. J is TRBJ1-2 and V is TRBV2; the match to TRBD1 covers 7 bases. Germline CDR1 SNHLY, CDR2 FYNNEI. J was trimmed by 5 bases and V by 3 bases; bases with no gene match: 0. The CDR3 totals 12 residues.

The V call is TRBV28, the J call TRBJ2-7, with TRBD1 matching over 8 bases. J gave up 4 bases and V 5 bases, and 10 bases lay outside the gene matches. CDR3 length: 15 amino acids. Germline loops: CDR1 MDHEN, CDR2 SYDVKM. The CDR3 DNA reads TGTGCCAGCAGTCCTTCTACACAGGGGGGATACGAGCAGTACTTC. It codes for CASSPSTQGGYEQYF.

The CDR3 reads CASSINPQGAAGELFF. The CDR3 nucleotides are TGCGCCAGCAGCATTAACCCACAGGGGGCCGCGGGGGAGCTGTTTTTT. The rearrangement links TRBV5-1 to TRBJ2-2; 9 bases align to TRBD1. V shed 4 bases, J shed 8 bases, and the junction held 12 bases outside the gene matches. Germline CDR1 reads SGHRS; CDR2 reads YFSETQ. This CDR3 is built from 16 residues.

The chain recombines TRBV28 with TRBJ2-7; 7 bases are a match to TRBD2. Germline V CDR1 and CDR2: MDHEN, SYDVKM. The CDR3 extends over 16 amino acids. V was clipped by 6 bases and J by 0 bases; unmatched bases: 11. Here the CDR3 DNA reads TGTGCCAGCAGCCCCGGGGGGATTGAATCCTCCTACGAGCAGTACTTC. Its protein is CASSPGGIESSYEQYF.

V usage is TRBV6-1 and J usage is TRBJ1-1; perhaps TRBD1 as D (6 bases). CDR3 length: 14 amino acids. In germline, CDR1 is MNHNS, CDR2 SASEGT. Trimming took 5 bases from V and 5 from J, leaving 15 bases between them. The CDR3 bases are TGTGCCAGCAGTCAGAGACAGGAGAGGACTGAAGCTTTCTTT. Translated, it gives CASSQRQERTEAFF.

This clone was recorded only once. The V and J genes are TRBV5-1 and TRBJ2-7; 7 positions match TRBD2. Per the germline V gene, CDR1 is SGHRS and CDR2 is YFSETQ. V lost 0 bases, J lost 7 bases, and 1 base stayed unmatched. This CDR3 is built from 12 residues. The DNA of the CDR3 is TGCGCCAGCAGCTTGGAGCGGGGTGAGCAGTACTTC. Translating gives CASSLERGEQYF.

In the case of this clone: Its ends do not fully match the called genes, so a read error is possible. This chain uses TRBV15 with TRBJ2-1, with D unresolved. In germline, CDR1 is LNHNV, CDR2 YYDKDF (reference sequence). This CDR3 is built from 16 residues. CDR3 region: CATSRPGLVSNNEQFF. The CDR3 DNA reads TGTGCCACCAGCAGGCCTGGATTAGTCTCCAACAATGAGCAGTTCTTC.

This clone has just one count. The chain has TRBV9 and TRBJ2-1, with TRBD1 identical over 8 bases. This CDR3 has 17 residues. Germline V lookup: CDR1 SGDLS, CDR2 YYNGEE. J lost 8 bases, V lost 0 bases, and 13 bases had no gene match. The CDR3 loop reads CASSVGVIGQGTHEQFF. The CDR3 nucleotides are TGTGCCAGCAGCGTAGGTGTTATCGGACAGGGTACCCATGAGCAGTTCTTC.

The chain recombines TRBV7-2 with TRBJ2-7; 9 positions agree with TRBD2. V trimming: 2 bases; J trimming: 1 base; junction bases outside the gene matches: 9. Germline V gives CDR1 SGHTA, CDR2 FQGNSA. This CDR3 region has 17 residues. CDR3 sequence (DNA): TGTGCCAGCAGCTTAAGGCGGGGGGGCATAGGGTCCTACGAGCAGTACTTC. It translates to CASSLRRGGIGSYEQYF. Filled out from reference TRBV7-2 and TRBJ2-7, the complete variable domain reads GAGVSQSPSNKVTEKGKDVELRCDPISGHTALYWYRQSLGQGLEFLIYFQGNSAPDKSGLPSDRFSAERTGGSVSTLTIQRTQQEDSAVYLCASSLRRGGIGSYEQYFGPGTRLTVT.

This clone was detected only once. The chain combines TRBV19 with TRBJ2-5; maybe TRBD1 (5 bases). Trimming left V 5 bases short and J 1 base short, with 8 bases between. The germline V gene has CDR1 LNHDA and CDR2 SQIVND (reference sequence). CDR3 size: 13 residues. CDR3 loop: CASSPGSQETQYF. The CDR3 DNA sequence: TGTGCCAGTAGTCCAGGGTCCCAAGAGACCCAGTACTTC.

This sequence joins TRBV9 and TRBJ1-2, with D perhaps matching TRBD1 (6 bases). Trimming left V 3 bases short and J 7 bases short, with 19 bases between. The germline V gene encodes CDR1 SGDLS and CDR2 YYNGEE. This CDR3 has 15 residues. The CDR3 protein is CASSAYVGGGSGYTF. The CDR3, as DNA: TGTGCCAGCAGCGCGTATGTCGGGGGCGGGTCTGGCTACACCTTC.